This TCR beta chain comes out of a study of CD8 T cells in Susac syndrome. V was trimmed by 8 bases and J by 2 bases, leaving 16 bases between them. The CDR3 is 14 amino acids. The germline V gene encodes CDR1 LGHDT and CDR2 YNNKEL (reference sequence). After extraction with the RNeasy kit, roughly 0.5 to 1 ug of the RNA was reverse transcribed using random hexamers. Amplification of TCR beta CDR3 by immunoSEQ multiplex PCR spanned 54 Vbeta and 13 Jbeta. Each CDR3 protein is one row after TCRdb ran MiXCR on the immunoSEQ multiplex PCR reads. The sample lists 300,000 to 350,000 distinct CDR3 sequences; about 91% were seen once.

This TCR derives from a human donor with multiple sclerosis. This chain uses TRBV3-1 with TRBJ2-7; maybe TRBD1 (6 bases). Specimen: CD4+ T cells from PBMCs. CDR3 sequence: CASEGERAPYEQYF. As DNA, the CDR3 is TGTGCCAGCGAGGGGGAGAGGGCTCCCTACGAGCAGTACTTC.